Shown below are 17 T cell receptor beta chains from a single sample sequenced in a study of shared clonotypes between healthy human individuals (dated by TCRdb to the early 2020s). The method was the immunoSEQ multiplex PCR assay. Entries here come from immuneACCESS through TCRdb and include only in-frame sequences with V and J called. Some clones fail to appear in such tables; in the studies checked, an unresolved V gene covers under half of the shortfall, and the cause of the remainder is unknown. This sample gives some 1.5 million clones in total; around 98% of them show up just once. Together, the top ten hold about 0.45% of the sample. Sequencing was done on a sample of naive CD4+ T cells sorted from blood. The sample's cell subset or site label is to be understood as: CD45RA+ positively selected. These receptors all come from a man aged 30-40 years in good health.

J is TRBJ1-2 and V is TRBV2, with D possibly TRBD1 on 5 matching bases. Trimming removed 4 bases at V and 8 bases at J, with 17 bases between. This CDR3 is built from 14 residues. Per the germline V gene, CDR1 is SNHLY and CDR2 is FYNNEI. CDR3 nucleotides: TGTGCCAGCAGTGTCCAGGGAGAGGTAGGCGGCTACACCTTC. As protein: CASSVQGEVGGYTF.

The chain joins TRBV19 to TRBJ2-7; TRBD1 agrees at 7 bases. Germline V gene lookup returns CDR1 LNHDA and CDR2 SQIVND (reference sequence). V shed 5 bases and J 7 bases; nucleotides not matched to a gene: 8. This CDR3 contains 13 residues. Written as DNA, the CDR3 is TGTGCCAGTAGTCCCGACAGGGCTAGGGAGCAGTACTTC. It is translated as CASSPDRAREQYF.

This chain joins TRBV5-1 and TRBJ2-7; 8 nucleotides align to TRBD1. Germline V CDR1 and CDR2: SGHRS, YFSETQ. J was trimmed by 4 bases and V by 0 bases; bases with no gene match: 3. There are 14 residues in the CDR3. In DNA, the CDR3 is TGCGCCAGCAGCTTGGGGACAGGGCGGTACGAGCAGTACTTC. Translation gives CASSLGTGRYEQYF.

The rearrangement links TRBV28 to TRBJ1-5; 12 nucleotides align to TRBD1. CDR3 length: 18 amino acids. V gave up 3 bases and J gave up 2 bases; unmatched junction bases: 8. The germline V gene has CDR1 MDHEN and CDR2 SYDVKM. The CDR3 region has the DNA TGTGCCAGCAGTTTGGGGACAGGGGGCGTCTGGGGCAATCAGCCCCAGCATTTT. This gives the protein CASSLGTGGVWGNQPQHF.

The chain combines TRBV7-9 with TRBJ2-1; 7 bases are a match to TRBD2. V trimming: 5 bases; J trimming: 8 bases; junction bases outside the gene matches: 18. Germline loops: CDR1 SEHNR, CDR2 FQNEAQ (reference sequence). There are 17 residues in the CDR3. Here the CDR3 reads CASSRGTTRMLEDEQFF. For the CDR3, the DNA is TGTGCCAGCAGCCGCGGGACTACCCGAATGTTGGAGGATGAGCAGTTCTTC.

V gene TRBV5-1 combines with J gene TRBJ2-7; maybe TRBD2 (5 bases). With 0 bases removed from V and 5 bases from J, the gap between germline ends came to 18 bases. The CDR3 runs to 16 residues. Germline-derived CDR1 and CDR2 are SGHRS and YFSETQ. CDR3 sequence (DNA): TGCGCCAGCAGCTTGGGACTCGGGGAAGTGAGTGACGAGCAGTACTTC. Amino acids: CASSLGLGEVSDEQYF.

The chain has TRBV2 and TRBJ2-1; TRBD2 matches 7 bases. The CDR3 has 16 residues. J gave up 7 bases and V 5 bases, and 14 bases lay outside the gene matches. Germline lookup yields CDR1 SNHLY and CDR2 FYNNEI. CDR3 in amino acids: CASSLKRGTAGNEQFF. The CDR3 DNA reads as TGTGCCAGCAGTCTGAAGCGGGGAACTGCGGGGAATGAGCAGTTCTTC.

The CDR3: CASSKNPVGAGGYEQYF. The DNA of the CDR3 is TGTGCCAGCAGTAAAAACCCCGTCGGAGCGGGAGGCTACGAGCAGTACTTC. This chain joins TRBV6-4 and TRBJ2-7; 9 bases line up with TRBD2. In germline, CDR1 is MRHNA, CDR2 SNTAGT. The CDR3 loop spans 17 amino acids. Trimming cost V 5 bases and J 3 bases; bases outside gene matches: 14.

The J gene is TRBJ1-2, the V gene TRBV28; 8 bases match TRBD1. This CDR3 is 12 amino acids long. After removal of 7 bases from V and 7 bases from J, the junction contained 5 bases not matched to a gene. In germline, CDR1 is MDHEN, CDR2 SYDVKM. CDR3 amino acids: CASTGGVRGYTF. The DNA for the CDR3 is TGTGCCAGCACAGGGGGCGTCCGTGGCTACACCTTC.

The chain combines TRBV18 with TRBJ2-7, with D perhaps matching TRBD1 (5 bases). CDR1 is KGHSH and CDR2 is LQKENI in the germline V gene. The length of the CDR3 is 13 residues. Trimming took 3 bases from V and 2 from J, leaving 8 bases between them. As DNA, the CDR3 is TGTGCCAGCTCACCCGACAGCACCTACGAGCAGTACTTC. This encodes CASSPDSTYEQYF.

The gene calls are TRBV7-8 and TRBJ2-1; TRBD1 matches at 9 bases. Germline CDR1 SGHVS, CDR2 FQNEAQ. With V trimmed by 5 bases and J by 7 bases, 12 bases remained unmatched. CDR3 length: 16 amino acids. This CDR3 is CASSNTGTGFGNEQFF. The CDR3 nucleotides read TGTGCCAGCAGCAACACAGGGACAGGGTTTGGGAATGAGCAGTTCTTC.

The chain employs TRBV2 and TRBJ2-1, with 11 bases aligning to TRBD2. The V gene end was trimmed by 11 bases and the J gene end by 2 bases; junction bases not matched to a gene: 14. This CDR3 contains 17 residues. Germline V gives CDR1 SNHLY, CDR2 FYNNEI. CDR3 sequence (DNA): TGTGCCGCAAGCGGGACTAGCGGATCCCAAACCTACAATGAGCAGTTCTTC. It encodes CAASGTSGSQTYNEQFF. Together with reference TRBV2 and TRBJ2-1, the CDR3 gives the full variable domain: EPEVTQTPSHQVTQMGQEVILRCVPISNHLYFYWYRQILGQKVEFLVSFYNNEISEKSEIFDDQFSVERPDGSNFTLKIRSTKLEDSAMYFCAASGTSGSQTYNEQFFGPGTRLTVL.

The chain employs TRBV11-2 and TRBJ2-7; 11 bases fit TRBD2. V lost 5 bases to trimming and J lost 9 bases; unmatched junction nucleotides: 9. The CDR3 is 14 residues long. From germline, CDR1 is SGHAT and CDR2 FQNNGV. CDR3 loop: CASSQSLAGGGQYF. CDR3 coding DNA: TGTGCCAGCAGCCAATCTCTAGCGGGAGGAGGGCAGTACTTC.

The chain joins TRBV4-3 to TRBJ1-1; tentative D call: TRBD1 (5 bases). The V and J ends lost 4 bases and 3 bases respectively, with 15 bases between them. This CDR3 comprises 15 residues. The germline gives CDR1 LGHNA, CDR2 YSLEER. Here the CDR3 DNA reads TGCGCCAGCAGCCGTGGACGACAGAAGGACACTGAAGCTTTCTTT. It translates to CASSRGRQKDTEAFF.

A word on this clone: Other DNA sequences from this sample encode an identical CDR3 as well. In nucleotides, the CDR3 is TGTGCCAGCAGCGTAGGTCAGACCTACGAGCAGTACTTC. Translation: CASSVGQTYEQYF. The chain has TRBV9 and TRBJ2-7; D uncertain. The CDR3 runs 13 residues. Germline assignment: CDR1 SGDLS and CDR2 YYNGEE. V was trimmed by 0 bases and J by 2 bases, leaving 6 bases between them.

This chain uses TRBV4-3 with TRBJ1-4; D not resolved. CDR3 size: 14 residues. CDR1 is LGHNA and CDR2 is YSLEER in the germline V gene. V lost 1 base to trimming and J lost 6 bases, with 9 bases between them. As DNA, the CDR3 is TGCGCCAGCAGCCAAGCCGGGGTGGATGAAAAACTGTTTTTT. This encodes CASSQAGVDEKLFF.

This chain links TRBV5-4 with TRBJ2-3, with TRBD2 matching over 10 bases. There are 16 residues in the CDR3. CDR1 is SGHNT, CDR2 YYREEE, per germline (reference sequence). The junction had 8 bases not matched to a gene; V was cut back by 5 bases and J by 2 bases. In nucleotides, the CDR3 is TGTGCCAGCAGTCCGCGACTAGCGGGCTTCACAGATACGCAGTATTTT. It is translated as CASSPRLAGFTDTQYF. Combining the CDR3 with reference TRBV5-4 and TRBJ2-3 gives the whole variable domain ETGVTQSPTHLIKTRGQQVTLRCSSQSGHNTVSWYQQALGQGPQFIFQYYREEENGRGNFPPRFSGLQFPNYSSELNVNALELDDSALYLCASSPRLAGFTDTQYFGPGTRLTVL.